This entry features one TCR beta chain sequence. Antigen: not known. The sample is drawn from a study of blood T cells in healthy people across ages. For the second PCR, which ran for roughly 6 to 12 cycles, a sample-barcoded 5' primer and a J-beta primer mix were used. TCRdb used MiXCR to reprocess the 5' RACE reads, holding one entry per CDR3 protein. The sample includes fewer than 900,000 distinct CDR3 sequences, approximately 49% seen only once; the top ten take roughly 34%. V lost 0 bases to trimming and J lost 2 bases; unmatched junction nucleotides: 4. Germline loops: CDR1 LGHDT, CDR2 YNNKEL (reference sequence). The length of the CDR3 is 16 residues. The total RNA that was extracted per sample amounted to at least 6 micrograms. Whole-study results and caveats: Getting older went along with TCR beta diversity per million T cells dropping roughly linearly.

The sequence was collected from a woman aged 60-75 years in good health. The sequenced sample was blood. The chain has TRBV3-1 and TRBJ2-3; 8 positions agree with TRBD2. The CDR3 DNA sequence: TGTGCCAGCAGCCAAGAAACTAGCGGACCCACAGATACGCAGTATTTT. Translated: CASSQETSGPTDTQYF.